The rows below give T cell receptor beta chains drawn from one sample of a study of T-cell reconstitution after alpha-beta-depleted transplantation in children. TCRdb redid the calling of the PCR reads with MiXCR, one entry per CDR3 protein. The profile covers about 600,000 distinct CDR3 sequences, with 20% to 25% appearing a single time and around 14% taken by the ten largest. The source was PBMCs, mostly from graft donor cells, collected 360 days after TCRalphabeta/CD19-depleted stem cell transplant. These receptors all stem from a boy under two years old who had a stem cell transplant for acute myeloid leukemia, so the T cells may come from the graft donor. CDR3s include the opening cysteine and the closing phenylalanine or tryptophan. Fields, in order: J gene, D gene, clone size, V gene, CDR3 DNA, CDR3 protein. The D gene is left open where the match is weak. Not all rows give a size; the values are once, few, many and, for expanded clones, a class.

J: TRBJ2-1; D: TRBD2; size: NA; V: TRBV6-1; DNA: TGTGCCACGGAAGCGGGGGGGCTTAACTACAATGAGCAGTTCTTC; CDR3: CATEAGGLNYNEQFF
J: TRBJ1-1; D: NA; size: many; V: TRBV12-3/TRBV12-4; DNA: TGTGCCAGCAGTTATCCTTACGGCGGGGTGGGTTCTCTGATGAACACTGAAGCTTTCTTT; CDR3: CASSYPYGGVGSLMNTEAFF
J: TRBJ1-6; D: TRBD1; size: NA; V: TRBV12-3/TRBV12-4; DNA: TGTGCCAGCAGTCCTTACCCCTTAGGACAGGGAGAGGACTATAATTCACCCCTCCACTTT; CDR3: CASSPYPLGQGEDYNSPLHF
J: TRBJ1-2; D: NA; size: many; V: TRBV15; DNA: TGTGCCACCAGCGAGTTCCTTAACTATGGCTACACCTTC; CDR3: CATSEFLNYGYTF
J: TRBJ2-5; D: TRBD1; size: few; V: TRBV10-1; DNA: TGCGCCAGCAGCCGAGTCCCGGGACAGCAAGAGACCCAGTACTTC; CDR3: CASSRVPGQQETQYF
J: TRBJ1-1; D: NA; size: NA; V: TRBV14; DNA: TGTGCCAGCAGCCGGGGTTTCACTGAAGCTTTCTTT; CDR3: CASSRGFTEAFF
J: TRBJ2-1; D: TRBD2; size: few; V: TRBV20-1; DNA: TGCAGTGCCCGGAGCGGGGGTTATGAGCAGTTCTTC; CDR3: CSARSGGYEQFF
J: TRBJ2-1; D: NA; size: many; V: TRBV7-3; DNA: TGTGCCAGCAGCCGTGACAGTAGGGGTGAGCAGTTCTTC; CDR3: CASSRDSRGEQFF
J: TRBJ2-3; D: NA; size: few; V: TRBV7-9; DNA: TGTGCCAGCAGCCTCACGGGCGGGTCGCAGTATTTT; CDR3: CASSLTGGSQYF
J: TRBJ2-3; D: NA; size: few; V: TRBV20-1; DNA: TGCAGTGCTTTACCCGGGACCACCCGCACAGATACGCAGTATTTT; CDR3: CSALPGTTRTDTQYF
J: TRBJ1-1; D: NA; size: NA; V: TRBV30; DNA: TGTGCCTGGCTGGGGGGGGCCTTGCCCATGAACACTGAAGCTTTCTTT; CDR3: CAWLGGALPMNTEAFF
J: TRBJ2-4; D: NA; size: NA; V: TRBV12-3/TRBV12-4; DNA: TGTGCCAGCAGTTTTTCGGGGACGGACATTCAGTACTTC; CDR3: CASSFSGTDIQYF
J: TRBJ1-3; D: NA; size: many; V: TRBV7-9; DNA: TGTGCCAGCAGCCGCGAGGAGCCGGGGGCCTCTGGAAACACCATATATTTT; CDR3: CASSREEPGASGNTIYF
J: TRBJ2-2; D: NA; size: few; V: TRBV12-3/TRBV12-4; DNA: TGTGCCAGCAGTTTCTCGCTGGGGTTTAACGGGGAGCTGTTTTTT; CDR3: CASSFSLGFNGELFF
J: TRBJ1-1; D: NA; size: few; V: TRBV12-3/TRBV12-4; DNA: TGTGCCAGCAGTTCAGTCCGATACACTGAAGCTTTCTTT; CDR3: CASSSVRYTEAFF
J: TRBJ2-1; D: NA; size: NA; V: TRBV24-1; DNA: TGTGCCACCAGTGATGGCAATGAGCAGTTCTTC; CDR3: CATSDGNEQFF
J: TRBJ1-1; D: NA; size: NA; V: TRBV25-1; DNA: TGTGCCAGCAGTGAATCGGACACTGAAGCTTTCTTT; CDR3: CASSESDTEAFF
J: TRBJ1-1; D: NA; size: few; V: TRBV7-9; DNA: TGTGCCAGCAGCTTAGCGACAGAATTTGAAGCTTTCTTT; CDR3: CASSLATEFEAFF
J: TRBJ1-4; D: TRBD1; size: few; V: TRBV12-3/TRBV12-4; DNA: TGTGCCAGCAGATCGCGGGACAGGGATAATGAAAAACTGTTTTTT; CDR3: CASRSRDRDNEKLFF
J: TRBJ2-7; D: TRBD1; size: few; V: TRBV20-1; DNA: TGCAGTGCTGTCCGGGACAGGTCTAGGGAGCAGTACTTC; CDR3: CSAVRDRSREQYF
J: TRBJ1-5; D: NA; size: few; V: TRBV7-2; DNA: TGTGCCAGCAGCTTAGTCGGGGGGTCGGGAAATCAGCCCCAGCATTTT; CDR3: CASSLVGGSGNQPQHF
J: TRBJ2-2; D: NA; size: few; V: TRBV5-1; DNA: TGCGCCAGCAGCTTGAATCCGACAGCGAACACCGGGGAGCTGTTTTTT; CDR3: CASSLNPTANTGELFF
J: TRBJ2-5; D: NA; size: NA; V: TRBV6-1; DNA: TGTGCCAGCAGCCAAGACTACTCACAAGAGACCCAGTACTTC; CDR3: CASSQDYSQETQYF